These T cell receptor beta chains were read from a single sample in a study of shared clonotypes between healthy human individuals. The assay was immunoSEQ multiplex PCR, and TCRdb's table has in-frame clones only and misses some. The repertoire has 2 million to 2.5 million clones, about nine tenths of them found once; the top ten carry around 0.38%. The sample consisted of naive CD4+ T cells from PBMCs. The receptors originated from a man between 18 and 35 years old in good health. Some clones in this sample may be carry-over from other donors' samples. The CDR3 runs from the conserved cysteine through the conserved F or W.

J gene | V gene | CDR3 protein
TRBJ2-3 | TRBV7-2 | CASSFGAATGNNADTQYF
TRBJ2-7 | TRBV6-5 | CASSYSGPSGTGEQYF
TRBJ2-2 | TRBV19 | CASTAGNAGELFF
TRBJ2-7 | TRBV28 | CASGTGPPYEQYF
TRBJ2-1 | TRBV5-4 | CASSPVSYNEQFF
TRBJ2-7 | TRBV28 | CASRNAGGDYEQYF
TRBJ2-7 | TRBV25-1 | CASSVRGAHEQYF
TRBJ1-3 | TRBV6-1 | CASSEYGNTIYF
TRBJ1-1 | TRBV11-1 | CASSDLTQGMNTEAFF
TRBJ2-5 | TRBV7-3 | CASSFSGQGGETQYF
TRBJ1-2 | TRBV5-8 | CASSLVFGGYTF
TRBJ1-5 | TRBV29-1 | CSVGWNGQPQHF
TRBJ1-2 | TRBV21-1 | CASSKDGQGCGYTF
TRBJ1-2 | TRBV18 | CASSPEGTRYGYTF
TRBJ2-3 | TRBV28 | CASSLVATDTQYF
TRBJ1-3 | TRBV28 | CASTPNSRGNTIYF
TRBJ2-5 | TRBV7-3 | CASSLTGTSAQETQYF
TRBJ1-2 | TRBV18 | CASSPDRNNYGYTF
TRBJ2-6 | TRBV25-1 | CASSELGAQSGANVLTF
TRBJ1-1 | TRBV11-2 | CASNIWANTEAFF
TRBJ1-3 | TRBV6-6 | CASSLFQGSSGNTIYF
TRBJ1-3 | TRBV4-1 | CASRPVGGASGNTIYF
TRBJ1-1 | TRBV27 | CASSLRQVRYTEAFF
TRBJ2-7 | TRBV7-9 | CASSPGFTGIHIYEQYF
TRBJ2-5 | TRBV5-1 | CASSLGKTSTQETQYF
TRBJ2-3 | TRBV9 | CASSVVALTDTQYF
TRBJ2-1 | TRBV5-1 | CASSLGGRGYNEQFF